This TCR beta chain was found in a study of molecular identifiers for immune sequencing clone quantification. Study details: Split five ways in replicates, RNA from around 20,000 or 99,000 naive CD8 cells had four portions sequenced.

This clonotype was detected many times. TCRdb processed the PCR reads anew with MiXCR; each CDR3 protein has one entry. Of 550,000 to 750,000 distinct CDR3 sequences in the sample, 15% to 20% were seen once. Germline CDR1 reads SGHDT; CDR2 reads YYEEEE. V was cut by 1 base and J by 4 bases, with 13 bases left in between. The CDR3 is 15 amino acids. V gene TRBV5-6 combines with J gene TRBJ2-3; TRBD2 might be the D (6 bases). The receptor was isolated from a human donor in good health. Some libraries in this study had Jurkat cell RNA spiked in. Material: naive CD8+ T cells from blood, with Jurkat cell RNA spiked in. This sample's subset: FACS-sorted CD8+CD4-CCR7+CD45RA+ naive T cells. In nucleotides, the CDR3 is TGTGCCAGCAGCTTGCGAGCAACGGGGGCAGATACGCAGTATTTT. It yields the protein CASSLRATGADTQYF.